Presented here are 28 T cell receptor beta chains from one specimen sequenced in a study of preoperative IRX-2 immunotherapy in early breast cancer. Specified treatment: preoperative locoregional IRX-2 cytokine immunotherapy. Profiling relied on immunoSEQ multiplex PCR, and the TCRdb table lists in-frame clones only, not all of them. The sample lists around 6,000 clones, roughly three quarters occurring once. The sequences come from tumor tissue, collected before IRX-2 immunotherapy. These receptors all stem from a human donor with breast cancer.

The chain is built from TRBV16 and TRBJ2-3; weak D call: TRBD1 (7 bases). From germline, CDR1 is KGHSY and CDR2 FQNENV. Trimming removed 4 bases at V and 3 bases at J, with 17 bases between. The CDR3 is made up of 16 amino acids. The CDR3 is CASSRASTGRTDTQYF. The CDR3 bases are TGTGCCAGCAGCCGGGCTTCGACAGGGAGGACAGATACGCAGTATTTT. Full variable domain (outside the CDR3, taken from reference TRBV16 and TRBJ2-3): GEEVAQTPKHLVRGEGQKAKLYCAPIKGHSYVFWYQQVLKNEFKFLISFQNENVFDETGMPKERFSAKCLPNSPCSLEIQATKLEDSAVYFCASSRASTGRTDTQYFGPGTRLTVL.

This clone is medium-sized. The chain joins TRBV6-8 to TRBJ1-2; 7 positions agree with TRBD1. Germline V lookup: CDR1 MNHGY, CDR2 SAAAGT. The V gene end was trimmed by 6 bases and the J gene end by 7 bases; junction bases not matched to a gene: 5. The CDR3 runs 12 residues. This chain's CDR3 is CASSHGTAGYTF. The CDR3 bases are TGTGCCAGCAGCCATGGGACAGCTGGCTACACCTTC.

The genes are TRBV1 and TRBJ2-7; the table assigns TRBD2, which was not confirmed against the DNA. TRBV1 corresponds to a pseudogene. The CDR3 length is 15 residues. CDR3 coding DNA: TGCGCCAGCAGCCAGTTGTTGGGAGTAACCTACGAGCAGTACTTC. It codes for CASSQLLGVTYEQYF.

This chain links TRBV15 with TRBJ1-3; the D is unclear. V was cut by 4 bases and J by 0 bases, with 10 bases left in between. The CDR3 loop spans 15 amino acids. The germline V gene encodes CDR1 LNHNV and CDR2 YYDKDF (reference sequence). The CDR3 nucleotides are TGTGCCACCAGCAAGGGCCGGAACTCTGGAAACACCATATATTTT. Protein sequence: CATSKGRNSGNTIYF. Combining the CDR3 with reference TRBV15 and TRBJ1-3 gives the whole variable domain DAMVIQNPRYQVTQFGKPVTLSCSQTLNHNVMYWYQQKSSQAPKLLFHYYDKDFNNEADTPDNFQSRRPNTSFCFLDIRSPGLGDTAMYLCATSKGRNSGNTIYFGEGSWLTVV.

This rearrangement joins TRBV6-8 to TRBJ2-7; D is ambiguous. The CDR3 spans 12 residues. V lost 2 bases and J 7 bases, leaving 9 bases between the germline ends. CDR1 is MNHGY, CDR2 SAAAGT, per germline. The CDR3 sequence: CASSYLGGEQYF. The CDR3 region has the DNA TGTGCCAGCAGTTACCTTGGTGGAGAGCAGTACTTC.

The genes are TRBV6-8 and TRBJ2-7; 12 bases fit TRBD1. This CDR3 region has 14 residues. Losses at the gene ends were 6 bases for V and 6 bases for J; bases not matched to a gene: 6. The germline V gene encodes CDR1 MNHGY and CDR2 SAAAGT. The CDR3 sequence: CASSKTGQGAEQYF. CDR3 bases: TGTGCCAGCAGCAAAACGGGACAGGGGGCCGAGCAGTACTTC.

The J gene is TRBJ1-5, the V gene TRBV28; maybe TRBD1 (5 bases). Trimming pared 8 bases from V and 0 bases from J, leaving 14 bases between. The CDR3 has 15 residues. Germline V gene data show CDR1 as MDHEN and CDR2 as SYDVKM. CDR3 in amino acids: CASGRGGDSNQPQHF. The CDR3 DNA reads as TGTGCCAGCGGGCGTGGAGGGGATAGCAATCAGCCCCAGCATTTT.

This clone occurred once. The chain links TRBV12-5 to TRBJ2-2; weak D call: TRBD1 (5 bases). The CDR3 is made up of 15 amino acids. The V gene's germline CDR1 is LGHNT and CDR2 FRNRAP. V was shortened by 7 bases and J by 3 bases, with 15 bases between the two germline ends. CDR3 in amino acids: CASALIQGDTGELFF. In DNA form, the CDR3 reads TGTGCTAGTGCCCTAATCCAGGGTGACACCGGGGAGCTGTTTTTT.

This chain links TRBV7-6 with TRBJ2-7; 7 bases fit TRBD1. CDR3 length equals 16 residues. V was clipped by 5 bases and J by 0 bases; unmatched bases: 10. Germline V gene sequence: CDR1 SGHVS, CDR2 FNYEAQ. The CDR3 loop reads CASSTGRDSLSYEQYF. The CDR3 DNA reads TGTGCCAGCAGCACAGGCCGGGACAGCCTCTCCTACGAGCAGTACTTC.

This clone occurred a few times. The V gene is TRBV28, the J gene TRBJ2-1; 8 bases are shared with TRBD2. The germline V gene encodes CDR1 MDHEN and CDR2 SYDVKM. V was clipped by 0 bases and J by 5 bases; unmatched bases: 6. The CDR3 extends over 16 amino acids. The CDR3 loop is CASSLWISGANNEQFF. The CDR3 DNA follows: TGTGCCAGCAGTTTATGGATTAGCGGGGCTAACAATGAGCAGTTCTTC.

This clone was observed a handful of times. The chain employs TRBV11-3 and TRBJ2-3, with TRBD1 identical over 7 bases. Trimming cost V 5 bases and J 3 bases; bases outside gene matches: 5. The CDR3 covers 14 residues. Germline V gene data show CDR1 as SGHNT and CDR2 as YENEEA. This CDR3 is CASSHTGETDTQYF. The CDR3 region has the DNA TGTGCCAGCAGCCACACAGGGGAGACAGATACGCAGTATTTT. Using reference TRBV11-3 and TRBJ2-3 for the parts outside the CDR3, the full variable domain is EAGVVQSPRYKIIEKKQPVAFWCNPISGHNTLYWYLQNLGQGPELLIRYENEEAVDDSQLPKDRFSAERLKGVDSTLKIQPAELGDSAVYLCASSHTGETDTQYFGPGTRLTVL.

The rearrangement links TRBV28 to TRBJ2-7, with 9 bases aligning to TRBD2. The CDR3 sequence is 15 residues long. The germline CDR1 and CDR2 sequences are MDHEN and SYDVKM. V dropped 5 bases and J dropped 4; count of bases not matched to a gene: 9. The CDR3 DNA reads TGTGCCAGCAGTACCCAGCGGGGGGCCATTTACGAGCAGTACTTC. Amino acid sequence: CASSTQRGAIYEQYF.

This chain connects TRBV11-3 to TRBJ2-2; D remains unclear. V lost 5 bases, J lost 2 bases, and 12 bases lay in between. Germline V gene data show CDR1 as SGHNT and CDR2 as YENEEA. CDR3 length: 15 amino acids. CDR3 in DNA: TGTGCCAGCAGCCAAGTCAAGGGTAACACCGGGGAGCTGTTTTTT. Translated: CASSQVKGNTGELFF.

CDR3 amino acids: CASSPRVVTFGELFF. CDR3 bases: TGTGCCAGTAGTCCCAGGGTGGTTACCTTCGGGGAGCTGTTTTTT. This chain joins TRBV19 and TRBJ2-2; D perhaps matches TRBD1 (5 bases). CDR1 and CDR2 (germline): LNHDA, SQIVND (reference sequence). The V and J ends lost 5 bases and 7 bases respectively, with 17 bases between them. The CDR3 spans 15 residues.

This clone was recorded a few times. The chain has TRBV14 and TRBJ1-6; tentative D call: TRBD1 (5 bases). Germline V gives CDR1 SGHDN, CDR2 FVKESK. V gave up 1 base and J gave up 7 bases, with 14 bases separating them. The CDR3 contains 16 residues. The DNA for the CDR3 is TGTGCCAGCAGCCAAGGACTCAGGGCGTTAAATTCACCCCTCCACTTT. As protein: CASSQGLRALNSPLHF.

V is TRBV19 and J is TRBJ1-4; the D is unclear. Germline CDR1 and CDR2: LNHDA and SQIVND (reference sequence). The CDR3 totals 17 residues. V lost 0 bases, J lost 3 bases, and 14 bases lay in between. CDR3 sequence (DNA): TGTGCCAGTAGTATAGACTTGACGGAGCTCGCTAATGAAAAACTGTTTTTT. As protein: CASSIDLTELANEKLFF.

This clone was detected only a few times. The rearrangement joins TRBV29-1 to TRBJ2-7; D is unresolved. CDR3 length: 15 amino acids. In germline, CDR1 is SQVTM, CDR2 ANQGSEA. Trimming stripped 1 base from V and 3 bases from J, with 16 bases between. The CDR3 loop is CSVEGNGANYYEQYF. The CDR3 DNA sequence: TGCAGCGTTGAAGGGAACGGAGCAAATTACTACGAGCAGTACTTC.

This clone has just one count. CDR3 nucleotides: TGTGCCAGCAGCTCCGGGACAGGGGGCACTGAAGCTTTCTTT. Translation: CASSSGTGGTEAFF. J is TRBJ1-1 and V is TRBV11-3; 11 bases agree with TRBD1. After removal of 4 bases from V and 4 bases from J, the junction contained 2 bases not matched to a gene. Germline V gene sequence: CDR1 SGHNT, CDR2 YENEEA. The CDR3 contains 14 residues.

Written as DNA, the CDR3 is TGTGCCATCAGGACGACCGGGACAGGGCCCTACGAGCAGTACTTC. Amino acids: CAIRTTGTGPYEQYF. The rearrangement uses TRBV6-8 and TRBJ2-7; 9 nucleotides align to TRBD1. Germline V gives CDR1 MNHGY, CDR2 SAAAGT. J gave up 2 bases and V 10 bases, and 12 bases lay outside the gene matches. The CDR3 has 15 amino acids.

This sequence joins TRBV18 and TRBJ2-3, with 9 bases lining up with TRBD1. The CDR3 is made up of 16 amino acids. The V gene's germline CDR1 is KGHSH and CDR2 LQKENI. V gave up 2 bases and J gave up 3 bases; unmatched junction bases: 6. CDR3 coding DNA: TGTGCCAGCTCACCATATGGACAGGGGATGACAGATACGCAGTATTTT. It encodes CASSPYGQGMTDTQYF.

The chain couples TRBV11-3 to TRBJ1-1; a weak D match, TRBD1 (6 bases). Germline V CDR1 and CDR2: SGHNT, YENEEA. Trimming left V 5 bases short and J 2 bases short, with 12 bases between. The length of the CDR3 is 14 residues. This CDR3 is CASSSPGANTEAFF. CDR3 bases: TGTGCCAGCAGCAGCCCAGGGGCCAACACTGAAGCTTTCTTT.

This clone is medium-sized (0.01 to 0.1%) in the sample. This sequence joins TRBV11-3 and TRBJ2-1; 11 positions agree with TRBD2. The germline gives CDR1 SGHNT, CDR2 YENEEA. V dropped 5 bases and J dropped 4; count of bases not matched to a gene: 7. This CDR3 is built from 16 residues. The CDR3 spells CASSPRTSGYYNEQFF. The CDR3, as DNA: TGTGCCAGCAGCCCCCGGACTAGCGGGTATTACAATGAGCAGTTCTTC.

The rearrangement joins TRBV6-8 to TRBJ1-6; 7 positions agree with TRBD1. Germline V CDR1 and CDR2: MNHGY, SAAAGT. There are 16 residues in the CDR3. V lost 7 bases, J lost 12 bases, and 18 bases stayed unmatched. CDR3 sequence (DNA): TGTGCCAGCAAGGGAAGGGGGCTACCGATAATTCGACCCCTCCACTTT. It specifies CASKGRGLPIIRPLHF.

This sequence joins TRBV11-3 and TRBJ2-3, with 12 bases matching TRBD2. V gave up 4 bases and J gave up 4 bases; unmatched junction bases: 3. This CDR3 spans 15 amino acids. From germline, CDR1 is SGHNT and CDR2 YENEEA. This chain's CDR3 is CASSYLAGGADTQYF. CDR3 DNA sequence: TGTGCCAGCAGCTATCTAGCGGGGGGGGCAGATACGCAGTATTTT.

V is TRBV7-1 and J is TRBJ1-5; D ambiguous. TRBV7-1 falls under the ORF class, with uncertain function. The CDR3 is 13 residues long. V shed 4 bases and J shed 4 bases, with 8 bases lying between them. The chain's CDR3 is CASSLQPNQPQHF. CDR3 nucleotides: TGTGCCAGCAGCTTACAGCCTAATCAGCCCCAGCATTTT.

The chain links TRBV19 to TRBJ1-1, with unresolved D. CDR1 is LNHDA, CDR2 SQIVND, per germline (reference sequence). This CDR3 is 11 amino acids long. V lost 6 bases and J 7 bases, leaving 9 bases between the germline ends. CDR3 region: CASRLGHEAFF. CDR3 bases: TGTGCCAGTAGACTCGGCCATGAAGCTTTCTTT.

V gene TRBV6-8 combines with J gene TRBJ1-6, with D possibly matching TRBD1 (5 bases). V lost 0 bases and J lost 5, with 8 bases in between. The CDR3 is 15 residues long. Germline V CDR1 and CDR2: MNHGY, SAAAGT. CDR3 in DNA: TGTGCCAGCAGTTACTCGGGACGGAATAATTCACCCCTCCACTTT. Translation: CASSYSGRNNSPLHF.

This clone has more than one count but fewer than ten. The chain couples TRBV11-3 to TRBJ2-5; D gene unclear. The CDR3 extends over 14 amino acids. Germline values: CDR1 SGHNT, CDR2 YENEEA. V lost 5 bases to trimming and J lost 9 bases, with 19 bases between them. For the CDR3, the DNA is TGTGCCAGCAGCCCCATGGCCGTTACGAGACCCCAGTACTTC. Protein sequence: CASSPMAVTRPQYF.